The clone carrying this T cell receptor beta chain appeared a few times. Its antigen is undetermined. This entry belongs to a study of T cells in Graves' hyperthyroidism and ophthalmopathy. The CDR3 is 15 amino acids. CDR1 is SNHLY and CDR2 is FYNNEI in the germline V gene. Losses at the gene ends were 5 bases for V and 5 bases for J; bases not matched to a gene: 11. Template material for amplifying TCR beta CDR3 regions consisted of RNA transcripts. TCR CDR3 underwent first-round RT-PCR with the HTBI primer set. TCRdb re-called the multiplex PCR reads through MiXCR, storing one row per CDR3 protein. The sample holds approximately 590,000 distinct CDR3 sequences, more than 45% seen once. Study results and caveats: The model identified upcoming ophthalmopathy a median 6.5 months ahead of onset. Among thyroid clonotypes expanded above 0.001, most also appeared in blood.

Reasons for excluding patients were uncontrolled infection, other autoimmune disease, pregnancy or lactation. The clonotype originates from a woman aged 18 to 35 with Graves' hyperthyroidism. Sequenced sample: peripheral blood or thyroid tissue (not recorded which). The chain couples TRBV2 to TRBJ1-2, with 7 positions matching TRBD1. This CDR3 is CASSYLGTEPYGYTF. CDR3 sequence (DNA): TGTGCCAGCAGTTACCTCGGGACAGAACCTTATGGCTACACCTTC.